This is a list of T cell receptor beta chains from one sample in a study of T cell responses to AZD1222 COVID-19 vaccine. The repertoire was sequenced with immunoSEQ multiplex PCR; TCRdb's copy has only in-frame clones and lacks some. Found here are about 55,000 clones, around 92% of them singletons; the top ten hold around 2%. The sequences come from peripheral blood, collected on day 0 of AZD1222 vaccination. The receptor source for this set is an adult in good health. Both conserved end residues are part of each CDR3. D genes are given only for firm matches. Clone size is shown for a subset of rows, as once, few, many or a class of expanded clone.

D gene	V gene	clone size	J gene	CDR3 protein	CDR3 DNA
TRBD2	TRBV2	few	TRBJ2-2	CASSEREAGELFF	TGTGCCAGCAGCGAGCGGGAGGCCGGGGAGCTGTTTTTT
.	TRBV7-2	once	TRBJ1-3	CASSRGGSGNTIYF	TGTGCCAGCAGCCGCGGGGGCTCTGGAAACACCATATATTTT
.	TRBV5-4	.	TRBJ1-2	CASSSTDYGYTF	TGTGCCAGCAGCTCGACAGACTATGGCTACACCTTC
TRBD1	TRBV5-4	.	TRBJ2-2	CASSPGQTNTGELFF	TGTGCCAGCAGCCCGGGACAGACGAACACCGGGGAGCTGTTTTTT
TRBD2	TRBV5-1	.	TRBJ2-6	CASRPGGSGANVLTF	TGCGCCAGCAGACCGGGAGGCTCTGGGGCCAACGTCCTGACTTTC
.	TRBV6-1	.	TRBJ2-1	CASSELGYNEQFF	TGTGCCAGCAGTGAACTGGGATACAATGAGCAGTTCTTC
.	TRBV19	.	TRBJ1-2	CASRSPGHDGNYGYTF	TGTGCCAGCAGATCCCCGGGACACGATGGGAACTATGGCTACACCTTC
.	TRBV11-2	.	TRBJ1-5	CASSSGQSNQPQHF	TGTGCCAGCAGCTCCGGACAGTCCAATCAGCCCCAGCATTTT
TRBD1	TRBV29-1	.	TRBJ1-1	CSVRRTGGNLGTEAFF	TGCAGCGTTCGGAGGACAGGGGGGAATTTGGGCACTGAAGCTTTCTTT
.	TRBV3-1/TRBV3-2	.	TRBJ2-3	CASSYRLGSTDTQYF	TGTGCCAGCAGTTACCGACTGGGAAGCACAGATACGCAGTATTTT
.	TRBV9	.	TRBJ1-1	CASSVEDRLNTEAFF	TGTGCCAGCAGCGTAGAGGACAGATTGAACACTGAAGCTTTCTTT
TRBD2	TRBV5-1	.	TRBJ2-3	CASRQREGDTDTQYF	TGCGCCAGCAGGCAACGGGAGGGAGACACAGATACGCAGTATTTT
TRBD1	TRBV6-5	.	TRBJ2-5	CASRIGQGLIETQYF	TGTGCCAGCCGGATCGGACAGGGGTTGATAGAGACCCAGTACTTC
TRBD1	TRBV18	.	TRBJ1-3	CASSRRDSVTGNTIYF	TGTGCCAGCTCACGACGGGACAGCGTCACTGGAAACACCATATATTTT
TRBD2	TRBV5-1	once	TRBJ2-5	CASSPGASGREETQYF	TGCGCCAGCAGCCCCGGGGCTAGCGGGAGGGAAGAGACCCAGTACTTC
.	TRBV28	.	TRBJ2-5	CASSPIGQIREETQYF	TGTGCCAGCAGCCCTATTGGACAGATAAGGGAAGAGACCCAGTACTTC
TRBD1	TRBV6-6	.	TRBJ2-7	CASRPTGDEQYF	TGTGCCAGCAGGCCGACAGGGGATGAGCAGTACTTC
TRBD2	TRBV5-1	.	TRBJ2-1	CASSLGLAGVNEQFF	TGCGCCAGCAGCCTTGGACTAGCGGGAGTCAATGAGCAGTTCTTC
TRBD2	TRBV11-3	.	TRBJ2-1	CASSLGTPGGNEQFF	TGTGCCAGCAGCTTAGGGACACCGGGGGGAAATGAGCAGTTCTTC
TRBD1	TRBV18	few	TRBJ2-7	CASSPPTGGGEQYF	TGTGCCAGCTCACCACCGACAGGGGGCGGCGAGCAGTACTTC
TRBD2	TRBV5-1	once	TRBJ2-5	CASSFTSGRAQETQYF	TGCGCCAGCAGCTTCACTAGCGGGAGGGCCCAAGAGACCCAGTACTTC
.	TRBV4-2	.	TRBJ2-3	CASSQDLHTDTQYF	TGTGCCAGCAGCCAAGACTTGCACACAGATACGCAGTATTTT
.	TRBV28	.	TRBJ1-2	CASSLGSNYGYTF	TGTGCCAGCAGTTTAGGGTCTAACTATGGCTACACCTTC
TRBD2	TRBV19	.	TRBJ2-3	CASSKGLATDTQYF	TGTGCCAGTAGTAAGGGACTAGCGACAGATACGCAGTATTTT
TRBD2	TRBV30	.	TRBJ2-1	CAWIPLAGAYNEQFF	TGTGCCTGGATCCCGCTAGCGGGAGCCTACAATGAGCAGTTCTTC
.	TRBV28	.	TRBJ1-6	CASSLWALNNSPLHF	TGTGCCAGCAGTTTATGGGCACTTAATAATTCACCCCTCCACTTT
.	TRBV28	.	TRBJ1-5	CASSLNQGMYSNQPQHF	TGTGCCAGCAGTTTAAACCAGGGGATGTATAGCAATCAGCCCCAGCATTTT
.	TRBV7-2	.	TRBJ2-1	CASSPPWTFGYNEQFF	TGTGCCAGCAGCCCTCCCTGGACATTTGGGTACAATGAGCAGTTCTTC
TRBD1	TRBV27	.	TRBJ1-2	CASSSLGTANYGYTF	TGTGCCAGCAGTTCACTCGGGACAGCTAACTATGGCTACACCTTC
TRBD2	TRBV30	.	TRBJ2-1	CAWSGTSGTISYNEQFF	TGTGCCTGGTCCGGGACTAGCGGTACTATCTCCTACAATGAGCAGTTCTTC
TRBD1	TRBV5-1	.	TRBJ1-2	CASSLPDRGDGYTF	TGCGCCAGCAGCCTTCCGGACAGGGGAGACGGCTACACCTTC
.	TRBV19	.	TRBJ2-6	CASNLLGANVLTF	TGTGCCAGTAACCTTCTAGGGGCCAACGTCCTGACTTTC
.	TRBV28	.	TRBJ2-7	CAAHSSYEQYF	TGTGCCGCCCACTCTTCCTACGAGCAGTACTTC